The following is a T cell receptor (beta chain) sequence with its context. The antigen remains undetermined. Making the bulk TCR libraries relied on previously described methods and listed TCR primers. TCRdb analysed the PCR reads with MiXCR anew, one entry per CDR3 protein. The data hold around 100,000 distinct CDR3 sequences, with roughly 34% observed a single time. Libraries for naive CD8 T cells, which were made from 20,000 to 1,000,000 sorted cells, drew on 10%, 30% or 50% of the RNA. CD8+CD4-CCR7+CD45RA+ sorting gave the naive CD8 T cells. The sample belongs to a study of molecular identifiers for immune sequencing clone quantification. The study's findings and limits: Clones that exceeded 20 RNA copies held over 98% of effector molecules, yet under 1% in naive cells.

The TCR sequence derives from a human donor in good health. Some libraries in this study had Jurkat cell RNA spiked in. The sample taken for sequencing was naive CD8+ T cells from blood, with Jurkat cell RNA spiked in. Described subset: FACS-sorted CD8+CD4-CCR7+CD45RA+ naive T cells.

CDR3 sequence: CSASLGPMTYEQYF. CDR3 nucleotide sequence: TGCAGTGCTAGTCTAGGGCCAATGACCTACGAGCAGTACTTC. The gene calls are TRBV20-1 and TRBJ2-7; D gene ambiguous. The CDR3 contains 14 residues. The germline V gene has CDR1 DFQATT and CDR2 SNEGSKA (reference sequence). V was pared by 3 bases and J by 2 bases, with 14 bases between.